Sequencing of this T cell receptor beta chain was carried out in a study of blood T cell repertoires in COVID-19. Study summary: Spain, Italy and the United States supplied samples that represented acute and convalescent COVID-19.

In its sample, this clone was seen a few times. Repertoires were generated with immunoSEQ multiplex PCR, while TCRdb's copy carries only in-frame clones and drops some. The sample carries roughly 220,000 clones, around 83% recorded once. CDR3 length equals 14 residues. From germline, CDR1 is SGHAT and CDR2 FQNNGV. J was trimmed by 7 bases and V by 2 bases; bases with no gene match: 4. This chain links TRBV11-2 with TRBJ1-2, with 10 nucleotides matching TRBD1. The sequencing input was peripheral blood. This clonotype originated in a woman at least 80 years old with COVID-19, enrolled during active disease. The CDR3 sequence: CASSLRDRGRGYTF. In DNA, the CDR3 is TGTGCCAGCAGCTTAAGGGACAGGGGTCGTGGCTACACCTTC.